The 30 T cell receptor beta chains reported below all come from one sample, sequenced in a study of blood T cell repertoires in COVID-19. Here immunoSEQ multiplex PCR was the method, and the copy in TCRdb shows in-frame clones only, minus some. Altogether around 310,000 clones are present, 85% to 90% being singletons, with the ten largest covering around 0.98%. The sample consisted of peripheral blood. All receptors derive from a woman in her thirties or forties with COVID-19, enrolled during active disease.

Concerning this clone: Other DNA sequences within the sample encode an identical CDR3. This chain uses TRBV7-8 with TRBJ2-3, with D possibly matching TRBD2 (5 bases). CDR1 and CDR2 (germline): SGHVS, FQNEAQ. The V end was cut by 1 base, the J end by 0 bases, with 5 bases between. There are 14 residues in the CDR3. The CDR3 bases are TGTGCCAGCAGCTTAGGGACTAGCACAGATACGCAGTATTTT. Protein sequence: CASSLGTSTDTQYF. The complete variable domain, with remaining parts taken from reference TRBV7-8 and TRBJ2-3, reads GAGVSQSPRYKVAKRGQDVALRCDPISGHVSLFWYQQALGQGPEFLTYFQNEAQLDKSGLPSDRFFAERPEGSVSTLKIQRTQQEDSAVYLCASSLGTSTDTQYFGPGTRLTVL.

CDR3 amino acids: CSALDSKQFF. CDR3 nucleotide sequence: TGCAGTGCTCTGGACAGCAAGCAGTTCTTC. The V and J genes are TRBV20-1 and TRBJ2-1, with D tentatively TRBD1 (6 bases). Germline V gene lookup returns CDR1 DFQATT and CDR2 SNEGSKA (reference sequence). This CDR3 has 10 residues. Trimming removed 5 bases at V and 11 bases at J, with 10 bases between.

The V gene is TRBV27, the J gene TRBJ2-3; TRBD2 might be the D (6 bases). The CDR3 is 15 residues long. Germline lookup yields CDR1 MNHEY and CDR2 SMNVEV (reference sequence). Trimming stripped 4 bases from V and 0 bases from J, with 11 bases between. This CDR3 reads CASSSGGESTDTQYF. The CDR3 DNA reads TGTGCCAGCAGTTCCGGCGGGGAGAGCACAGATACGCAGTATTTT.

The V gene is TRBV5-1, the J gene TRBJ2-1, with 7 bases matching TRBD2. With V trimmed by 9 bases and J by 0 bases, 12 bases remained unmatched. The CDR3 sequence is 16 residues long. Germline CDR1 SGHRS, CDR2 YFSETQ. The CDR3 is CATKGLGGSSYNEQFF. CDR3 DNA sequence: TGCGCCACAAAGGGTCTTGGCGGGAGCTCCTACAATGAGCAGTTCTTC.

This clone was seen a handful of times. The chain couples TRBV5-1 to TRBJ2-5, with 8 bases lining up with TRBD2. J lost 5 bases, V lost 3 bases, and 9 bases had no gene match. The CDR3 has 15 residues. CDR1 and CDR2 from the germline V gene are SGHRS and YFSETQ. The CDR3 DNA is TGCGCCAGCAGCTCGGCCGGGACTAGGGCCGAGACCCAGTACTTC. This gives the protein CASSSAGTRAETQYF.

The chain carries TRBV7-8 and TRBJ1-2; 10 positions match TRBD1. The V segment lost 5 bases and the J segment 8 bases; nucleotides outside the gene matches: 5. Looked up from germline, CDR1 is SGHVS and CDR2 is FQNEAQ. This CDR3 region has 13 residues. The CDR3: CASSPRQGAGYTF. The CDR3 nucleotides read TGTGCCAGCAGCCCGAGACAGGGGGCAGGCTACACCTTC.

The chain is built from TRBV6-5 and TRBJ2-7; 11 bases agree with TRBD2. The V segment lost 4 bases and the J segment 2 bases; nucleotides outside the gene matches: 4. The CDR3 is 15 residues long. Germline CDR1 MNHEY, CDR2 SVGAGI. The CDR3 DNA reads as TGTGCCAGCAGTTCCCTAGCGGGAGGTCCCTACGAGCAGTACTTC. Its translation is CASSSLAGGPYEQYF.

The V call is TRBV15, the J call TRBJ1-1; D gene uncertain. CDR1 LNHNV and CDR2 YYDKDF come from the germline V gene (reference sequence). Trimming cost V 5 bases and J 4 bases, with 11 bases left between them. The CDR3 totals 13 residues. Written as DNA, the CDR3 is TGTGCCACCAGCGGGAGAAGCGGCACTGAAGCTTTCTTT. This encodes CATSGRSGTEAFF.

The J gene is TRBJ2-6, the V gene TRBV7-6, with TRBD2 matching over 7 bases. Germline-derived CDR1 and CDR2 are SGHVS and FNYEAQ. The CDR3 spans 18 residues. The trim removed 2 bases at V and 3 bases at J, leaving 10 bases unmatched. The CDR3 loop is CASSLSRVAGVGANVLTF. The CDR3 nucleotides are TGTGCCAGCAGCTTAAGTCGAGTCGCGGGAGTTGGGGCCAACGTCCTGACTTTC.

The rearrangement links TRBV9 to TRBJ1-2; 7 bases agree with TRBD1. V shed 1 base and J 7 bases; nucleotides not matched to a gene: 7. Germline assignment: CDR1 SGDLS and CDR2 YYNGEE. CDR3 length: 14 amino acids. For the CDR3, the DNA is TGTGCCAGCAGCGTATCTAGACAGGGAGCTGGCTACACCTTC. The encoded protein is CASSVSRQGAGYTF.

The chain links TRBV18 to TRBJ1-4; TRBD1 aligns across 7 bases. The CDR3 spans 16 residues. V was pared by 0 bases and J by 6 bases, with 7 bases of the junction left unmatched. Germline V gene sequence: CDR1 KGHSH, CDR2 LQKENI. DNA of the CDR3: TGTGCCAGCTCACCACCCGGGCCAGGGGGAGATGAAAAACTGTTTTTT. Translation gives CASSPPGPGGDEKLFF.

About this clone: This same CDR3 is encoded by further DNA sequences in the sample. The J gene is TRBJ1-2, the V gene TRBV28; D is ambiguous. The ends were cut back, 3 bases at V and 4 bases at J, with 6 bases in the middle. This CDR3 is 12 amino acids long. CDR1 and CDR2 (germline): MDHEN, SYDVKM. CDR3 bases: TGTGCCAGCAGTTTGGCAGGCTATGGCTACACCTTC. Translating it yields CASSLAGYGYTF.

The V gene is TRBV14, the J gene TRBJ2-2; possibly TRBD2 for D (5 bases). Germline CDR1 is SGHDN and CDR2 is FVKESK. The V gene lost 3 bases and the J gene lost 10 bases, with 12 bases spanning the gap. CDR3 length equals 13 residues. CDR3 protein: CASSHPGKVELFF. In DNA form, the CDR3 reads TGTGCCAGCAGCCACCCGGGGAAGGTGGAGCTGTTTTTT. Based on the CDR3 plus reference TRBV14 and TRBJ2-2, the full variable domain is EAGVTQFPSHSVIEKGQTVTLRCDPISGHDNLYWYRRVMGKEIKFLLHFVKESKQDESGMPNNRFLAERTGGTYSTLKVQPAELEDSGVYFCASSHPGKVELFFGEGSRLTVL.

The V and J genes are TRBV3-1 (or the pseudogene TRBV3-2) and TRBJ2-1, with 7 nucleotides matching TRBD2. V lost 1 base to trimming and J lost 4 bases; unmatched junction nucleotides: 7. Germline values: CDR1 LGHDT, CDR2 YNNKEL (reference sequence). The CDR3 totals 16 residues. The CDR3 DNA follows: TGTGCCAGCAGCCAAGGGCCGGGGCGGGGGTACAATGAGCAGTTCTTC. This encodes CASSQGPGRGYNEQFF.

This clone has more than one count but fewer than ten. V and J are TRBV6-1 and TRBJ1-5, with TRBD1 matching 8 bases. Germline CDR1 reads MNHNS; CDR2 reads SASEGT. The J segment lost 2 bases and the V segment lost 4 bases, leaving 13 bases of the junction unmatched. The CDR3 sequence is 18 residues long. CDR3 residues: CASSGGRGRARGNQPQHF. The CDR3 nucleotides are TGTGCCAGCAGTGGTGGCAGGGGGCGCGCGAGGGGCAATCAGCCCCAGCATTTT.

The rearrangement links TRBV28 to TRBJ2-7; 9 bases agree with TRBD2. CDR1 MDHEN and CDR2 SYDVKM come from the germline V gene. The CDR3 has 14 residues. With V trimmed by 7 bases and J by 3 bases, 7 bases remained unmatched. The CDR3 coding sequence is TGTGCCAGCAATCTAGCGGGGTTAGGCTACGAGCAGTACTTC. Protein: CASNLAGLGYEQYF. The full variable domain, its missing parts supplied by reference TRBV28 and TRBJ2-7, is DVKVTQSSRYLVKRTGEKVFLECVQDMDHENMFWYRQDPGLGLRLIYFSYDVKMKEKGDIPEGYSVSREKKERFSLILESASTNQTSMYLCASNLAGLGYEQYFGPGTRLTVT.

The CDR3, as DNA: TGTGCCAGCTCACCAGGGACAGGGGGGATGAACACTGAAGCTTTCTTT. The encoded protein is CASSPGTGGMNTEAFF. V usage is TRBV18 and J usage is TRBJ1-1; 11 bases align to TRBD1. The CDR3 is 16 residues long. V lost 2 bases to trimming and J lost 0 bases; unmatched junction nucleotides: 2. Germline CDR1 is KGHSH and CDR2 is LQKENI.

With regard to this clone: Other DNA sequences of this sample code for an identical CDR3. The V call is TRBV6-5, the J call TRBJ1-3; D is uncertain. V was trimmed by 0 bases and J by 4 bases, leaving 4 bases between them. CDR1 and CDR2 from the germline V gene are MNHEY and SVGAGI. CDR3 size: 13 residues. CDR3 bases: TGTGCCAGCAGTTACTCCTCCGGAAACACCATATATTTT. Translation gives CASSYSSGNTIYF.

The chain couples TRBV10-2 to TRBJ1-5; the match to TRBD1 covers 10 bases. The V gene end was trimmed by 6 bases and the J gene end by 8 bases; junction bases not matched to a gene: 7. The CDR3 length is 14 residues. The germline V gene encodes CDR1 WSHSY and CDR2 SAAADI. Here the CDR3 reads CASSPGQGFEPQHF. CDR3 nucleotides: TGCGCCAGCAGCCCGGGACAGGGGTTCGAGCCCCAGCATTTT.

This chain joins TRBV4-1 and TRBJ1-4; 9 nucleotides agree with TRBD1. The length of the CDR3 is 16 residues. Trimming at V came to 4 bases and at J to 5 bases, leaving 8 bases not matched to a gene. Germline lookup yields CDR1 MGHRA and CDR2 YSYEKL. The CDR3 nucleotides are TGCGCCAGCAGCCCCGGGACAGGGATTAACAATGAAAAACTGTTTTTT. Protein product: CASSPGTGINNEKLFF.

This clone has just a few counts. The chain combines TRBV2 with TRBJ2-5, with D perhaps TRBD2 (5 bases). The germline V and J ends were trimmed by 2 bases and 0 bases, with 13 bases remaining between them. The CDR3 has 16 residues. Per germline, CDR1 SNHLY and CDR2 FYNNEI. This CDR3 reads CASSESRDQYQETQYF. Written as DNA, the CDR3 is TGTGCCAGCAGTGAATCGAGGGATCAGTACCAAGAGACCCAGTACTTC.

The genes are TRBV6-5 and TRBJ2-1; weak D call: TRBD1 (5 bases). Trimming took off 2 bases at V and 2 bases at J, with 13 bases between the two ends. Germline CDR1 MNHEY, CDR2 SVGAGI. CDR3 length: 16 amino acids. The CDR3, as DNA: TGTGCCAGCAGTTACGGCAGGGCAGGACCCTACAATGAGCAGTTCTTC. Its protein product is CASSYGRAGPYNEQFF.

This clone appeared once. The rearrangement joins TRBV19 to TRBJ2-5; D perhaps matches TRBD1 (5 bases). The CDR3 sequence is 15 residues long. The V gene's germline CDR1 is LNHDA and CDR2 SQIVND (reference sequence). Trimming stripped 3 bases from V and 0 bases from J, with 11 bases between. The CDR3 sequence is CASSIRGPDQETQYF. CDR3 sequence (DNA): TGTGCCAGTAGTATTAGGGGCCCGGACCAAGAGACCCAGTACTTC.

This chain's CDR3 is CASSSRAQKGGYTF. The CDR3 DNA reads TGTGCCAGCAGCTCCAGGGCCCAGAAAGGAGGCTACACCTTC. The chain employs TRBV7-9 and TRBJ1-2; tentative D call: TRBD1 (5 bases). Germline V gives CDR1 SEHNR, CDR2 FQNEAQ (reference sequence). V lost 4 bases, J lost 8 bases, and 17 bases lay in between. This CDR3 comprises 14 residues.

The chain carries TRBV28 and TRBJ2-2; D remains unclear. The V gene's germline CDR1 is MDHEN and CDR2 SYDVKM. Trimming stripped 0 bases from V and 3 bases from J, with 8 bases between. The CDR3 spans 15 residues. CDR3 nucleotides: TGTGCCAGCAGTTTATGGGCAGAAGACACCGGGGAGCTGTTTTTT. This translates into CASSLWAEDTGELFF.

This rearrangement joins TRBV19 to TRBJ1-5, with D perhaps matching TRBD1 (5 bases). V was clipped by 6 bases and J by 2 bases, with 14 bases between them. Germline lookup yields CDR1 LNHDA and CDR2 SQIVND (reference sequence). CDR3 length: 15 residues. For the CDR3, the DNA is TGTGCCAGTAGCCTGGGGGGGTCTGGCAATCAGCCCCAGCATTTT. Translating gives CASSLGGSGNQPQHF.

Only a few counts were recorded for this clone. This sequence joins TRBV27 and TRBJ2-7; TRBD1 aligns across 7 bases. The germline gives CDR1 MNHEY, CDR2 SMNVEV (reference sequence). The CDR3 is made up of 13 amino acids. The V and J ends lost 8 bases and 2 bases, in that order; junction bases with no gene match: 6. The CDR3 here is CASRLQGAYEQYF. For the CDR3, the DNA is TGTGCCAGCCGTCTCCAGGGGGCCTACGAGCAGTACTTC.

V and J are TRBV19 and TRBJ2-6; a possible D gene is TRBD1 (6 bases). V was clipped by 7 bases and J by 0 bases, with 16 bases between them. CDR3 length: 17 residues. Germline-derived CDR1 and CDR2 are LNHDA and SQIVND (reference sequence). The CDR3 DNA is TGTGCCAGTAACAGAGGGCAGGGGTCCTCTGGGGCCAACGTCCTGACTTTC. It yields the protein CASNRGQGSSGANVLTF. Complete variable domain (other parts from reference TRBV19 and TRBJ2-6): DGGITQSPKYLFRKEGQNVTLSCEQNLNHDAMYWYRQDPGQGLRLIYYSQIVNDFQKGDIAEGYSVSREKKESFPLTVTSAQKNPTAFYLCASNRGQGSSGANVLTFGAGSRLTVL.

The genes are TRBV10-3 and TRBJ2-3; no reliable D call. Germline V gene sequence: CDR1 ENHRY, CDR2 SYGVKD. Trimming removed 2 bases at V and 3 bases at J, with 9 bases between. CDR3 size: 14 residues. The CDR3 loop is CAISELGPTDTQYF. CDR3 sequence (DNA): TGTGCCATCAGTGAGCTAGGTCCGACAGATACGCAGTATTTT.

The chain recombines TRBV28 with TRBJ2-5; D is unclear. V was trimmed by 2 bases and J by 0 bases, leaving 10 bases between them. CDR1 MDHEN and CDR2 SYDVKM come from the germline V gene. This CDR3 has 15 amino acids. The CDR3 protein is CASSLVQTYQETQYF. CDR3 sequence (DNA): TGTGCCAGCAGTTTAGTACAGACCTACCAAGAGACCCAGTACTTC. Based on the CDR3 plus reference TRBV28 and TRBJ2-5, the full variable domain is DVKVTQSSRYLVKRTGEKVFLECVQDMDHENMFWYRQDPGLGLRLIYFSYDVKMKEKGDIPEGYSVSREKKERFSLILESASTNQTSMYLCASSLVQTYQETQYFGPGTRLLVL.